This T cell receptor beta chain came from a study of T cells in Graves' hyperthyroidism and ophthalmopathy. Study-wide points: The model predicted ophthalmopathy a median around six months before onset.

Many counts were recorded for this clonotype. What it binds is unknown. Researchers took RNA transcripts and amplified the TCR beta CDR3 regions from them. A first-round RT-PCR of the TCR CDR3 used the HTBI primer set. TCRdb re-analysed the multiplex PCR reads in MiXCR, keeping a single row per CDR3 protein. The sample carries hundreds of thousands of distinct CDR3 sequences, approximately 15% recorded once. Ophthalmopathy cases scored 3 or more on the Clinical Activity Score and 4 or more on NOSPECS grade, with duration below 3 months. PBMCs were sourced from approximately 9.3 ml fresh peripheral blood. V trimming: 3 bases; J trimming: 4 bases; junction bases outside the gene matches: 11. This CDR3 has 15 amino acids. CDR1 and CDR2 from the germline V gene are GTSNPN and SVGIG (reference sequence).

The chain links TRBV30 to TRBJ1-2; 7 positions match TRBD1. This TCR was recovered from a woman aged 45 to 65 with Graves' ophthalmopathy. The sequenced sample consisted of blood. The CDR3: CAWSAATQGGYGYTF. The CDR3 DNA reads TGTGCCTGGAGCGCGGCAACGCAGGGGGGCTATGGCTACACCTTC.